What follows are 8 T cell receptor beta chains derived from one specimen sequenced in a study of T cell responses to AZD1222 COVID-19 vaccine. TCRdb's copy holds only in-frame clones and misses some; the assay was immunoSEQ multiplex PCR. The sample yields over 60,000 clones, around 90% seen once. Sequencing used peripheral blood, obtained on day 0 of AZD1222 vaccination. The receptors were gathered from an adult in good health.

The V gene is TRBV7-8, the J gene TRBJ1-6; maybe TRBD1 (5 bases). The V and J ends lost 4 bases and 6 bases respectively, with 13 bases between them. CDR1 is SGHVS, CDR2 FQNEAQ, per germline. The CDR3 covers 15 residues. The CDR3 nucleotides read TGTGCCAGCAGCTCAGCTGGGACCTCTAATTCACCCCTCCACTTT. Translated, it gives CASSSAGTSNSPLHF.

V is TRBV19 and J is TRBJ2-2; D possibly corresponds to TRBD2 (5 bases). Per germline, CDR1 LNHDA and CDR2 SQIVND (reference sequence). V was trimmed by 11 bases and J by 5 bases, leaving 9 bases between them. CDR3 length: 11 residues. DNA for the CDR3: TGTGCCGGGAGAGGGACCGGGGAGCTGTTTTTT. It specifies CAGRGTGELFF.

This clone was seen a single time. This sequence joins TRBV7-9 and TRBJ1-3; D is undetermined. Germline V CDR1 and CDR2: SEHNR, FQNEAQ (reference sequence). The CDR3 sequence is 16 residues long. V lost 3 bases and J 0 bases, leaving 12 bases between the germline ends. The CDR3 region has the DNA TGTGCCAGCAGCTTTAACCCTCGCACCTCTGGAAACACCATATATTTT. The encoded protein is CASSFNPRTSGNTIYF.

The CDR3 bases are TGTGCCAGCAGTTTAGGTGGGTCCAGGCGCCCGGCTGAAAAACTGTTTTTT. Encoded protein: CASSLGGSRRPAEKLFF. V usage is TRBV28 and J usage is TRBJ1-4; D is undetermined. This CDR3 contains 17 residues. V shed 2 bases and J shed 7 bases, with 20 bases lying between them. Germline assignment: CDR1 MDHEN and CDR2 SYDVKM.

The chain combines TRBV11-3 with TRBJ1-6, with D uncertain. The CDR3 consists of 13 residues. V shed 2 bases and J shed 10 bases, with 9 bases lying between them. CDR1 SGHNT and CDR2 YENEEA come from the germline V gene. Here the CDR3 reads CASSLSQDSPLHF. In DNA, the CDR3 is TGTGCCAGCAGCTTATCCCAGGACTCACCCCTCCACTTT.

In this sample, this clone turned up once. The chain recombines TRBV29-1 with TRBJ1-1; TRBD1 is a possible D gene (5 bases). Trimming took off 5 bases at V and 1 base at J, with 14 bases between the two ends. The germline V gene encodes CDR1 SQVTM and CDR2 ANQGSEA. The CDR3 extends over 14 amino acids. CDR3 DNA sequence: TGCAGCGTTCGGTTTGGAGGGGAGAACACTGAAGCTTTCTTT. This gives the protein CSVRFGGENTEAFF.

The chain has TRBV6-4 and TRBJ2-2; the match to TRBD2 covers 7 bases. This CDR3 is 13 amino acids long. Per the germline V gene, CDR1 is MRHNA and CDR2 is SNTAGT. J was trimmed by 6 bases and V by 5 bases; bases with no gene match: 3. For the CDR3, the DNA is TGTGCCAGCAGTCGACTAGCAGCCGGGGAGCTGTTTTTT. Residues: CASSRLAAGELFF.

The chain combines TRBV30 with TRBJ2-7; 8 bases align to TRBD1. Trimming took 0 bases from V and 4 from J; bases not matched to a gene: 5. Germline V gene lookup returns CDR1 GTSNPN and CDR2 SVGIG (reference sequence). This CDR3 has 14 amino acids. Here the CDR3 reads CAWSVARGPYEQYF. CDR3 DNA sequence: TGTGCCTGGAGTGTTGCCAGGGGGCCATACGAGCAGTACTTC.